The subject of this entry is one T cell receptor beta chain. What it recognizes is unknown. This record belongs to a study of blood T cells in healthy people across ages. Study-wide results and limits: Estimates drawn from one million T cells were deemed to understate diversity.

Germline CDR1 and CDR2: MDHEN and SYDVKM. This CDR3 has 15 residues. V dropped 1 base and J dropped 2; count of bases not matched to a gene: 4. A second PCR, run for roughly 7 to 12 cycles, used a sample-barcoded 5' primer plus a J-beta primer mix. TCRdb passed the 5' RACE reads through MiXCR, listing each CDR3 protein once. This sample has around 2 million distinct CDR3 sequences; about two fifths occur once, and the top ten carry 23%. Each sample gave at least 7 million isolated PBMCs. The chain uses TRBV28 and TRBJ2-7; the match to TRBD2 covers 8 bases. The material sequenced was blood. The sequence derives from a human donor in good health. The CDR3 reads CASSLLQRGTYEQYF. The DNA for the CDR3 is TGTGCCAGCAGTTTATTGCAGCGGGGGACCTACGAGCAGTACTTC.